This entry lists 21 T cell receptor beta chains sequenced from one sample in a study of T cell clones after liver transplantation. Here immunoSEQ multiplex PCR was the method, and the copy in TCRdb shows in-frame clones only, minus some. The sample has tens of thousands of clones, 75% to 90% seen once. Sequencing was performed on CD4+ T cells from blood, taken 12 months after liver transplant. Source of these receptors: a human patient who received a liver transplant. Some T cells could come from the graft donor.

This clone was seen a few times. The V call is TRBV7-9, the J call TRBJ2-5; 7 bases align to TRBD2. CDR3 length equals 15 residues. Germline values: CDR1 SEHNR, CDR2 FQNEAQ (reference sequence). The ends lost 6 bases at V and 1 base at J; junction bases unmatched: 8. The chain's CDR3 is CASSVGEGPQETQYF. In DNA, the CDR3 is TGTGCCAGCAGTGTCGGGGAGGGCCCCCAAGAGACCCAGTACTTC.

The chain is built from TRBV7-9 and TRBJ2-7, with 10 positions matching TRBD1. This CDR3 has 15 amino acids. J was trimmed by 5 bases and V by 5 bases; bases with no gene match: 9. Germline V CDR1 and CDR2: SEHNR, FQNEAQ (reference sequence). The CDR3 coding sequence is TGTGCCAGCAGCGTTCCGGGACAGGGGATCCACGAGCAGTACTTC. This gives the protein CASSVPGQGIHEQYF.

CDR3 sequence: CASNVVFGANVLTF. For the CDR3, the DNA is TGTGCCAGTAACGTAGTCTTTGGGGCCAACGTCCTGACTTTC. J is TRBJ2-6 and V is TRBV11-2; D is ambiguous. CDR1 SGHAT and CDR2 FQNNGV come from the germline V gene. This CDR3 has 14 amino acids. V was shortened by 9 bases and J by 3 bases, with 12 bases between the two germline ends.

The rearrangement uses TRBV19 and TRBJ1-2; possible D gene TRBD1, 6 bases. The CDR3 runs 14 residues. The germline V gene has CDR1 LNHDA and CDR2 SQIVND (reference sequence). Trimming took 7 bases from V and 1 from J, leaving 13 bases between them. Written as DNA, the CDR3 is TGTGCCAGTAAGGGGCGAGGGGGTAACTATGGCTACACCTTC. This codes for CASKGRGGNYGYTF.

This rearrangement joins TRBV29-1 to TRBJ1-3; D is perhaps TRBD1 (6 bases). The CDR3 contains 15 residues. Germline V gene sequence: CDR1 SQVTM, CDR2 ANQGSEA. The V gene lost 4 bases and the J gene lost 2 bases, with 15 bases spanning the gap. The CDR3 DNA sequence: TGCAGCGTTGCCGAGATAGGGGGTCCTGGAAACACCATATATTTT. As protein: CSVAEIGGPGNTIYF.

The CDR3, as DNA: TGCAGTCTGGATTTCCAAGAGACCCAGTACTTC. Its translation is CSLDFQETQYF. The chain is built from TRBV20-1 and TRBJ2-5; no firm D call. The ends were cut back, 8 bases at V and 1 base at J, with 8 bases in the middle. In germline, CDR1 is DFQATT, CDR2 SNEGSKA (reference sequence). CDR3 length: 11 amino acids.

The gene calls are TRBV21-1 and TRBJ1-1; no check of the table's D call, TRBD1, against the DNA was made. TRBV21-1 is an annotated pseudogene. CDR3 size: 16 residues. The CDR3 loop reads CASSKVLRQGGAEAFF. CDR3 DNA sequence: TGTGCCAGCAGCAAAGTGTTGAGACAGGGGGGTGCTGAAGCTTTCTTT.

V and J are TRBV5-1 and TRBJ1-3, with 7 bases identical to TRBD1. CDR1 and CDR2 from the germline V gene are SGHRS and YFSETQ. This CDR3 region has 17 residues. Trimming at V came to 4 bases and at J to 0 bases, leaving 10 bases not matched to a gene. This CDR3 is CASSLLTGSSSGNTIYF. In DNA form, the CDR3 reads TGCGCCAGCAGCCTCCTGACAGGGTCATCCTCTGGAAACACCATATATTTT.

The V and J genes are TRBV7-8 and TRBJ2-4; D is tentatively TRBD1 or TRBD2 (6 bases each). This CDR3 has 13 amino acids. CDR1 SGHVS and CDR2 FQNEAQ come from the germline V gene. V dropped 5 bases and J dropped 8 bases, with 13 bases sitting between them. CDR3 DNA sequence: TGTGCCAGCAGCCCCCTGAGGGGGGACATTCAGTACTTC. It is translated as CASSPLRGDIQYF.

Remarks on this clone: The same CDR3 arises from other DNA sequences in this sample as well. The chain carries TRBV9 and TRBJ2-5; D remains unclear. Trimming removed 0 bases from V and 4 bases from J, with 4 bases in between. This CDR3 spans 12 amino acids. CDR1 SGDLS and CDR2 YYNGEE come from the germline V gene. The CDR3 nucleotides read TGTGCCAGCAGCGTAGGCGGAGAGACCCAGTACTTC. Translated, it gives CASSVGGETQYF.

V usage is TRBV2 and J usage is TRBJ2-3; 10 positions match TRBD1. This CDR3 spans 14 amino acids. The germline V gene has CDR1 SNHLY and CDR2 FYNNEI. The V gene end was trimmed by 9 bases and the J gene end by 5 bases; junction bases not matched to a gene: 8. The CDR3 region has the DNA TGTGCCAGTGACAGGGGGCAGACGAGAGATACGCAGTATTTT. Residues: CASDRGQTRDTQYF.

This sequence joins TRBV11-2 and TRBJ1-3; no clear D gene. This CDR3 has 12 amino acids. Germline assignment: CDR1 SGHAT and CDR2 FQNNGV. The V gene lost 5 bases and the J gene lost 9 bases, with 11 bases spanning the gap. The CDR3 loop is CASSASMSTIYF. The CDR3 bases are TGTGCCAGCAGCGCAAGCATGAGCACCATATATTTT.

This clone was detected only once. The chain has TRBV11-2 and TRBJ2-7; no firm D call. Trimming pared 4 bases from V and 2 bases from J, leaving 6 bases between. Per the germline V gene, CDR1 is SGHAT and CDR2 is FQNNGV. The length of the CDR3 is 12 residues. The CDR3: CASSSLTYEQYF. The CDR3 DNA is TGTGCCAGCAGCTCCCTAACCTACGAGCAGTACTTC.

The rearrangement links TRBV7-2 to TRBJ2-7; D is ambiguous. The CDR3 totals 13 residues. V was pared by 2 bases and J by 4 bases, with 9 bases between. CDR1 and CDR2 (germline): SGHTA, FQGNSA. The CDR3, as DNA: TGTGCCAGCAGCTTATCAGGAAGGTACGAGCAGTACTTC. Translation: CASSLSGRYEQYF.

V gene TRBV28 combines with J gene TRBJ2-7, with 9 nucleotides matching TRBD2. Per germline, CDR1 MDHEN and CDR2 SYDVKM. V lost 7 bases to trimming and J lost 4 bases; unmatched junction nucleotides: 5. This CDR3 has 13 residues. CDR3 coding DNA: TGTGCCAGCACTAGCGGGGATTTGTACGAGCAGTACTTC. This sequence encodes CASTSGDLYEQYF.

This clone was picked up a small number of times. The genes are TRBV27 and TRBJ2-7, with 7 bases identical to TRBD2. Germline loops: CDR1 MNHEY, CDR2 SMNVEV (reference sequence). This CDR3 has 15 residues. V gave up 2 bases and J gave up 4 bases; unmatched junction bases: 8. CDR3 loop: CASSLGLDTVYEQYF. Written as DNA, the CDR3 is TGTGCCAGCAGTTTAGGACTAGATACCGTATACGAGCAGTACTTC.

The table lists this clone with a few counts. CDR3 DNA: TGTGCCAGCAGCGTATCAGGGATGAACACTGAAGCTTTCTTT. This sequence encodes CASSVSGMNTEAFF. The chain couples TRBV9 to TRBJ1-1; a possible D gene is TRBD1 (5 bases). Trimming removed 1 base from V and 0 bases from J, with 7 bases in between. This CDR3 is 14 amino acids long. Germline V gene data show CDR1 as SGDLS and CDR2 as YYNGEE.

Only a few counts were recorded for this clone. The V gene is TRBV27, the J gene TRBJ1-2; TRBD1 aligns across 8 bases. The V gene's germline CDR1 is MNHEY and CDR2 SMNVEV (reference sequence). The ends lost 1 base at V and 4 bases at J; junction bases unmatched: 5. CDR3 size: 15 residues. The CDR3 spells CASSLFQGARYGYTF. The CDR3 bases are TGTGCCAGCAGTTTATTTCAGGGGGCCCGCTATGGCTACACCTTC.

This clone appeared a single time. The chain joins TRBV5-1 to TRBJ1-1, with TRBD1 matching 7 bases. This CDR3 contains 15 residues. CDR1 is SGHRS and CDR2 is YFSETQ in the germline V gene. V dropped 4 bases and J dropped 1; count of bases not matched to a gene: 7. DNA of the CDR3: TGCGCCAGCAGCCGATCGGACAGGCGGAACACTGAAGCTTTCTTT. It yields the protein CASSRSDRRNTEAFF.

V usage is TRBV18 and J usage is TRBJ1-5; no firm D call. Trimming left V 3 bases short and J 6 bases short, with 9 bases between. CDR3 length: 13 residues. Germline values: CDR1 KGHSH, CDR2 LQKENI. This CDR3 reads CASSPQKGQPQHF. The CDR3 nucleotides are TGTGCCAGCTCACCCCAGAAGGGTCAGCCCCAGCATTTT.

The chain employs TRBV5-1 and TRBJ2-3, with D tentatively TRBD1 (5 bases). V was shortened by 6 bases and J by 3 bases, with 14 bases between the two germline ends. Germline V lookup: CDR1 SGHRS, CDR2 YFSETQ. This CDR3 is 14 amino acids long. Here the CDR3 reads CASKEDTATDTQYF. The CDR3 bases are TGCGCCAGCAAAGAGGACACGGCAACAGATACGCAGTATTTT.